This T cell receptor (beta chain) was documented in a study of shared clonotypes between healthy human individuals (dated by TCRdb to between 2020 and 2021). Study-wide context: The cohort included three men and a couple of women between 18 and 49 years of age. The study deeply sequenced blood TCR repertoires of roughly five healthy adults to estimate repertoire size and the extent of clonotype sharing between individuals. Different laboratories and diverse techniques were used to prepare libraries and sequence TCR repertoires, to increase sequencing depth and limit assay-specific biases. For each donor, CD4 naive and CD4 memory were each given three plates, CD8 naive was given two plates, and CD8 memory was given one plate. Per donor, leukapheresis produced somewhere between about 0.94 and 9.5 billion PBMCs.

Using the deep immunoSEQ assay, TCR CDR3 regions were amplified from genomic DNA by multiplex PCR. Extracted genomic DNA from each cell subset was distributed evenly across all wells of several immunoSEQ 96-well plates, and each plate was treated as a replicate. For sorted subsets, approximately 200 ng of genomic DNA, equivalent to 25,000 to 35,000 T cell genomes, went into each replicate PCR. Purified libraries were quantified with a Qubit 3.0 fluorometer, sized on a Bioanalyzer 2100, and re-quantified with the KAPA Library Quantification kit. Each immunoSEQ 96-well plate was sequenced on its own single-read 150-cycle Illumina NextSeq 550 flow cell. The source study handled its data this way. Because the immunoSEQ output held only junctional sequences and lacked quality scores, the filtering could not match the filtering applied to full-length reads. Sequences were annotated with PyIR, a Python wrapper for IgBLAST v1.9, using IMGT germline references to assign V/J genes and CDR3. Any read was removed if the V/J assignment was weak (E-value above 1e-6), the CDR3 was missing, or the read contained stop codons, out-of-frame junctions, or ambiguous translated residues. V3J clonotypes were defined as sequences sharing an identical inferred V gene, J gene, and CDR3 amino acid sequence. Percentage overlap between repertoires was calculated by dividing the number of shared unique clonotypes by the size of the smaller repertoire. Repertoire richness was assessed with RTK rarefaction, the Chao1 estimator, and Recon v2.1 estimates of unobserved clonotypes. OLGA was used to compute generation probabilities for all TCRbeta clonotypes that the gDNA method yielded from a few donors. Drawn from immuneACCESS, this table holds only the in-frame rearrangements with V and J called that TCRdb kept. Clones are partly lost; checked studies trace under half to an unresolved V gene and leave the rest unexplained. The V and J calls and clone size come from that table; D and trimming were worked out from the DNA. The sample table lists about 580,000 clones, 95% to 98% of them with a count of one. The ten largest make up 0.25% to 0.35% of the sample.

CD8 naive samples were obtained by positive selection for CCR7 among CD45RO-negative cells, yielding a CD45RA+CCR7+ population from which TemRA cells were excluded. Donors were healthy HIV-negative adults with no recently reported acute infections or vaccinations. Every donor was a Caucasian adult residing in Nashville, Tennessee, USA. Blood was collected by leukapheresis, and PBMCs were isolated by Ficoll-Histopaque density gradient centrifugation and then cryopreserved in liquid nitrogen vapor phase. Analytical flow cytometry was used to check the purity and quantity of every magnetically sorted T cell population. Genomic DNA was isolated from each sorted fraction and quantified by UV absorbance on a Nanodrop 2000c. The germline V end is reduced by 5 bases and the J end by 7 bases; junction bases left unmatched: 8. The CDR3 goes from the cysteine to the phenylalanine over 15 residues. Only the CDR3 portion is preserved as DNA: 45 bases, with reading frame beginning at the first base. CDR1 and CDR2, per the germline V gene, are SGHAT and FQNNGV.

As regards this clone: Its target antigen remains unknown. No base quality values were provided; no much bigger clone lies one nucleotide off.

Points the paper makes about the study in general: Only blood was sampled, and tissue TCR repertoires likely differ from those in blood. Based on pairwise subsampling, the degree of clonotype sharing among donors was expected to be affected by sequencing depth. Compared with non-shared clonotypes, the clonotypes found in all four sorted-subset donors had higher generation probabilities. Larger estimated clonotype richness was generally found for naive subsets than for memory subsets. Because the study included only a small number of donors, the genetic and exposure-history diversity represented was limited. When a handful of donors were compared, the shared fraction of clonotypes was about 5.2% for naive CD4, 3.5% to 4% for naive CD8, more than 2% for memory CD4, and 0.35% to 0.4% for memory CD8. Even with the large sequencing depth, rarefaction of the sorted-subset datasets indicated that sequencing was incomplete.

The sequenced sample was naive CD8+ T cells sorted from blood. The label giving this sample's cell subset or site can be read as: CD45RA+CCR7+. The sequence came from a man under 40 in good health. Here the chain combines TRBV11-2 and TRBJ2-1; 10 bases in the middle match TRBD1. CDR3 reads: CASSSDRGRKNEQFF. The DNA sequence is as follows: TGTGCCAGCAGCAGTGACAGGGGGCGCAAAAATGAGCAGTTCTTC.